Following are 6 T cell receptor beta chains from one sample sequenced in a study of shared clonotypes between healthy human individuals. The repertoire was sequenced with immunoSEQ multiplex PCR; TCRdb's copy has only in-frame clones and lacks some. The sample lists more than 1.2 million clones, around 98.5% occurring once. Sequencing was done on a sample of naive CD4+ T cells sorted from blood. As for subset: CD45RA+ positively selected. These receptors all stem from a young man in good health.

The chain couples TRBV19 to TRBJ2-6, with 8 bases aligning to TRBD1. The CDR3 is made up of 15 amino acids. Trimming cost V 7 bases and J 4 bases; bases outside gene matches: 6. Germline V CDR1 and CDR2: LNHDA, SQIVND (reference sequence). This chain's CDR3 is CASTPGGAGANVLTF. The DNA of the CDR3 is TGTGCCAGTACCCCAGGGGGCGCGGGGGCCAACGTCCTGACTTTC.

The V gene is TRBV7-2, the J gene TRBJ1-2; weak D call: TRBD1 (6 bases). Germline loops: CDR1 SGHTA, CDR2 FQGNSA. Deletions cut 7 bases from V and 0 bases from J, with 15 bases between. This CDR3 spans 15 amino acids. Written as DNA, the CDR3 is TGTGCCAGCATCCCAGGACAGCTAGCTAACTATGGCTACACCTTC. Its translation is CASIPGQLANYGYTF.

Note on this clone: The same CDR3 arises from other DNA sequences in this sample as well. This sequence joins TRBV5-4 and TRBJ2-1; D not certain. Germline V CDR1 and CDR2: SGHNT, YYREEE (reference sequence). This CDR3 region has 15 residues. Trimming stripped 1 base from V and 0 bases from J, with 8 bases between. The CDR3 here is CASSLTGSSYNEQFF. CDR3 DNA sequence: TGTGCCAGCAGCTTGACGGGCAGCTCCTACAATGAGCAGTTCTTC. Using reference TRBV5-4 and TRBJ2-1 for the parts outside the CDR3, the full variable domain is ETGVTQSPTHLIKTRGQQVTLRCSSQSGHNTVSWYQQALGQGPQFIFQYYREEENGRGNFPPRFSGLQFPNYSSELNVNALELDDSALYLCASSLTGSSYNEQFFGPGTRLTVL.

CDR3 DNA: TGTGCCAGCAGCTCGACAGGGGGTGACTATGGCTACACCTTC. Translating it yields CASSSTGGDYGYTF. The chain has TRBV7-9 and TRBJ1-2; TRBD1 matches at 9 bases. The CDR3 is 14 amino acids. Trimming at V came to 4 bases and at J to 3 bases, leaving 3 bases not matched to a gene. Per the germline V gene, CDR1 is SEHNR and CDR2 is FQNEAQ (reference sequence).

J is TRBJ2-1 and V is TRBV28; 9 bases map to TRBD2. Per the germline V gene, CDR1 is MDHEN and CDR2 is SYDVKM. The CDR3 extends over 16 amino acids. The V and J ends lost 5 bases and 3 bases, in that order; junction bases with no gene match: 8. The CDR3 protein is CASSAFLAGSYNEQFF. The CDR3 DNA follows: TGTGCCAGCAGTGCATTTCTAGCGGGGAGCTACAATGAGCAGTTCTTC.

The chain employs TRBV5-1 and TRBJ2-5, with D unresolved. CDR3 length: 12 residues. CDR1 and CDR2 (germline): SGHRS, YFSETQ. V lost 4 bases and J 2 bases, leaving 6 bases between the germline ends. The CDR3 nucleotides are TGCGCCAGCAGCCACCTACAAGAGACCCAGTACTTC. It translates to CASSHLQETQYF.